The T cell receptor (beta chain) under discussion was sequenced for a study of shared clonotypes between healthy human individuals (dated by TCRdb to the early 2020s). In the study overall: The cohort comprised a couple of women and a few men aged 18 to 49 years. Per donor, three plates each were used for CD4 naive and CD4 memory, two for CD8 naive, and one for CD8 memory. To estimate repertoire size and how much clonotype sharing occurs between individuals, the study deeply sequenced the blood TCR repertoires of several healthy adults. To increase sequencing depth and limit assay-specific biases, TCR repertoire library preparation and sequencing were carried out by different laboratories using diverse techniques. Per donor, leukapheresis produced somewhere between about 0.94 and 10 billion PBMCs.

Using the deep immunoSEQ assay, multiplex PCR amplified TCR CDR3 regions from genomic DNA. For each cell subset, the extracted genomic DNA was distributed evenly across all wells of several immunoSEQ 96-well plates, and each plate served as one replicate. For sorted subsets, 150 to 200 ng genomic DNA, equal to tens of thousands of T cell genomes, was loaded into each replicate PCR. Purified libraries were measured with a Qubit 3.0 fluorometer, size-checked on a Bioanalyzer 2100, and measured again with the KAPA Library Quantification kit. Every immunoSEQ 96-well plate was sequenced on a dedicated single-read 150-cycle Illumina NextSeq 550 flow cell. In the original analysis: Because the immunoSEQ output included only junctional sequences and no quality scores, the filtering could not be the same as the filtering used for full-length reads. To assign V/J genes and CDR3, sequences were annotated using PyIR, a Python wrapper for IgBLAST v1.9, with IMGT germline references. Reads were removed for weak V/J assignments (E-value above 1e-6), missing CDR3, stop codons, out-of-frame junctions, or ambiguous translated residues. V3J clonotypes were defined by identical inferred V gene, J gene, and CDR3 amino acid sequence. Percentage overlap between repertoires was computed as shared unique clonotypes divided by the size of the smaller repertoire. Richness of each repertoire was evaluated using RTK rarefaction, the Chao1 estimator, and Recon v2.1 estimates of unobserved clonotypes. For all TCRbeta clonotypes obtained by the gDNA method from four donors, generation probabilities were computed with OLGA. The table comes from immuneACCESS by way of TCRdb, which keeps in-frame sequences with V and J called. Part of the clones is missing from these tables; in studies checked, under half for an unresolved V gene and the rest for unknown reasons. From that table come the V and J calls and clone size; the DNA was used to work out D and trimming. The sample includes some 2.4 million clones, with 80% to 95% observed a single time. The ten largest clones take up about 0.38% of the sample.

Healthy HIV-negative adults with no recently reported acute infections or vaccinations were included as donors. Only Caucasian adults living in Nashville, Tennessee, USA were represented among the donors. CD4+ T cells were enriched through magnetic negative selection, after which naive cells were positively selected on CD45RA and the remaining negative fraction served as the memory subset. Blood was collected by leukapheresis, and PBMCs were isolated by Ficoll-Histopaque density gradient centrifugation and then cryopreserved in liquid nitrogen vapor phase. Analytical flow cytometry was used to check the purity and quantity of every magnetically sorted T cell population. Each sorted fraction had its genomic DNA isolated and then quantified by UV absorbance on a Nanodrop 2000c. With regard to this clone: No antigen is known for it. Base qualities were left out, and no much larger clone turns up one base away.

Its CDR3 holds 15 amino acids, cysteine through phenylalanine. The entry retains the CDR3 DNA only, 45 bases that are in frame from base 1. The junction carries 11 bases between V and J, which are trimmed by 2 bases and 0 bases respectively. CDR1 and CDR2, per the germline V gene, are SGHRS and YFSETQ. What the work shows at the level of the full study, not this receptor alone: About 5% of naive CD4, roughly 3.6% of naive CD8, approximately 2.2% of memory CD4, and 0.4% of memory CD8 clonotypes were shared across several donors. Rarefaction of sorted-subset datasets indicated incomplete sequencing despite the large sequencing depth. Based on pairwise subsampling, the degree of clonotype sharing among donors was expected to be affected by sequencing depth. The small number of donors limited the genetic and exposure-history diversity represented. Naive subsets generally had larger estimated clonotype richness than memory subsets did. Compared with non-shared clonotypes, clonotypes shared by all four sorted-subset donors had higher generation probabilities. Sampling was restricted to blood, and TCR repertoires in tissues likely differ from the TCR repertoires found in blood.

Material: naive CD4+ T cells from PBMCs. Interpreted using the paper, the cell subset or site label stands for: CD45RA+ positively selected. This TCR came from a young man in good health. Some clones in this sample may be carry-over from other donors' samples. The V gene is TRBV5-1 and the J gene is TRBJ1-1; a weak D assignment points to TRBD1 (5 bases agree). Here is the DNA: TGCGCCAGCAGCTTTCTCGCGGGGCTGAACACTGAAGCTTTCTTT. Its protein product is CASSFLAGLNTEAFF.